A single sample gave rise to the 15 T cell receptor beta chains below, sequenced in a study of identical twins. TCRdb fed the 5' RACE reads into MiXCR, producing one record per CDR3 protein. This table holds over 500,000 distinct CDR3 sequences, 20% to 25% found once. This same sample was also taken into another study, of T cells expressing NK-cell markers.

The specimen sequenced was CD4+ T cells sorted from blood. The receptors here all came from a woman between 18 and 29 years old in good health.

This clonotype was picked up a small number of times. The V call is TRBV20-1, the J call TRBJ2-2; D tentatively fits TRBD1 or TRBD2 (5 bases each). The CDR3 has 11 residues. Germline CDR1 DFQATT, CDR2 SNEGSKA (reference sequence). Trimming stripped 3 bases from V and 7 bases from J, with 6 bases between. In nucleotides, the CDR3 is TGCAGTGCTAGGGGGGTCGGGGAGCTGTTTTTT. This encodes CSARGVGELFF.

This clonotype was recorded a few times. This sequence joins TRBV12-3 or TRBV12-4 and TRBJ1-5; D unresolved. The CDR3 is made up of 14 amino acids. The ends were cut back, 1 base at V and 5 bases at J, with 9 bases in the middle. CDR3 coding DNA: TGTGCCAGCAGTTTAGGTCGGTCACATCAGCCCCAGCATTTT. This translates into CASSLGRSHQPQHF.

This clonotype showed up just a few times. V usage is TRBV20-1 and J usage is TRBJ2-7, with 11 bases fitting TRBD2. V lost 5 bases to trimming and J lost 3 bases; unmatched junction nucleotides: 6. The CDR3 loop spans 14 amino acids. Germline V gene sequence: CDR1 DFQATT, CDR2 SNEGSKA (reference sequence). In DNA form, the CDR3 reads TGCAGTGCTGTTCGACTAGCGGGACTCTACGAGCAGTACTTC. Protein: CSAVRLAGLYEQYF.

V gene TRBV7-3 combines with J gene TRBJ1-1; 7 bases map to TRBD1. Germline V CDR1 and CDR2: SGHTA, FQGTGA. The V gene end was trimmed by 1 base and the J gene end by 5 bases; junction bases not matched to a gene: 7. CDR3 size: 15 residues. The CDR3 spells CASSLIAQGGTEAFF. CDR3 sequence (DNA): TGTGCCAGCAGCTTAATAGCTCAGGGGGGAACTGAAGCTTTCTTT.

This clonotype was detected ten times or more. The rearrangement joins TRBV12-3 or TRBV12-4 to TRBJ1-1; 8 bases match TRBD1. The V and J ends lost 11 bases and 4 bases, in that order; junction bases with no gene match: 3. This CDR3 has 11 amino acids. The CDR3 nucleotides are TGTGCCTGCACAGGGGGCACTGAAGCTTTCTTT. Protein sequence: CACTGGTEAFF.

This clonotype was counted only a few times. This chain joins TRBV5-1 and TRBJ2-7, with TRBD1 as a possible D gene (6 bases). CDR1 and CDR2 from the germline V gene are SGHRS and YFSETQ. The CDR3 sequence is 16 residues long. The germline V and J ends were trimmed by 4 bases and 0 bases, with 17 bases remaining between them. CDR3 sequence: CASSTETGLSSYEQYF. CDR3 DNA: TGCGCCAGCAGCACGGAGACAGGCCTTAGCTCCTACGAGCAGTACTTC.

This clonotype has a handful of counts. The chain couples TRBV3-1 to TRBJ1-2; D is unresolved. Germline CDR1 and CDR2: LGHDT and YNNKEL (reference sequence). This CDR3 region has 13 residues. Trimming took off 4 bases at V and 1 base at J, with 7 bases between the two ends. CDR3 sequence (DNA): TGTGCCAGCAGCCCGGTCGGTAACTATGGCTACACCTTC. Its translation is CASSPVGNYGYTF. The full variable domain, completed using reference TRBV3-1 and TRBJ1-2, is DTAVSQTPKYLVTQMGNDKSIKCEQNLGHDTMYWYKQDSKKFLKIMFSYNNKELIINETVPNRFSPKSPDKAHLNLHINSLELGDSAVYFCASSPVGNYGYTFGSGTRLTVV.

The V call is TRBV7-9, the J call TRBJ2-7; D might be TRBD1 (5 bases). The V end lost 1 base, the J end lost 9 bases, and 10 bases lay between the germline ends. From germline, CDR1 is SEHNR and CDR2 FQNEAQ (reference sequence). CDR3 size: 12 residues. CDR3 loop: CASSLDKGWQYF. As DNA, the CDR3 is TGTGCCAGCAGCTTAGATAAGGGGTGGCAGTACTTC. Combining the CDR3 with reference TRBV7-9 and TRBJ2-7 gives the whole variable domain DTGVSQNPRHKITKRGQNVTFRCDPISEHNRLYWYRQTLGQGPEFLTYFQNEAQLEKSRLLSDRFSAERPKGSFSTLEIQRTEQGDSAMYLCASSLDKGWQYFGPGTRLTVT.

V is TRBV6-2 or TRBV6-3 and J is TRBJ2-1, with TRBD1 as a possible D gene (6 bases). The V gene lost 3 bases and the J gene lost 6 bases, with 18 bases spanning the gap. CDR1 MNHEY and CDR2 SVGEGT come from the germline V gene. This CDR3 has 16 amino acids. The CDR3 region has the DNA TGTGCCAGCAGTTATTCCTCGGACAGCCTCCCCAATGAGCAGTTCTTC. This codes for CASSYSSDSLPNEQFF.

The genes are TRBV12-3 or TRBV12-4 and TRBJ2-5; no clear D gene. There are 13 residues in the CDR3. Between the trimmed V and J ends, which lost 3 bases and 5 bases, there was a span of 10 bases. The DNA for the CDR3 is TGTGCCAGCAGTTTTGGGTCGGCGGAGACCCAGTACTTC. Translated: CASSFGSAETQYF.

The chain links TRBV13 to TRBJ2-1; no firm D call. This CDR3 is 15 amino acids long. V lost 4 bases, J lost 10 bases, and 20 bases lay in between. CDR1 PRHDT and CDR2 FYEKMQ come from the germline V gene (reference sequence). This CDR3 is CASSSPMGYFGEQFF. CDR3 in DNA: TGTGCCAGCAGCTCCCCTATGGGGTATTTCGGGGAGCAGTTCTTC.

The V call is TRBV12-3 or TRBV12-4, the J call TRBJ2-1; 9 nucleotides line up with TRBD2. This CDR3 spans 14 amino acids. Trimming cost V 6 bases and J 8 bases; bases outside gene matches: 8. DNA of the CDR3: TGTGCCAGCAGGCCGGGACTAGCCCCACATGAGCAGTTCTTC. Translating it yields CASRPGLAPHEQFF.

This clonotype came up a few times. The chain links TRBV7-2 to TRBJ2-7; D is possibly TRBD2 (6 bases). The V end lost 4 bases, the J end lost 0 bases, and 16 bases lay between the germline ends. CDR3 size: 16 residues. Germline CDR1 is SGHTA and CDR2 is FQGNSA. The DNA of the CDR3 is TGTGCCAGCAGCTCTCTCGGGGGACTCACCTCCTACGAGCAGTACTTC. Protein: CASSSLGGLTSYEQYF.

The chain uses TRBV29-1 and TRBJ2-1, with D unclear. V was shortened by 2 bases and J by 4 bases, with 9 bases between the two germline ends. The length of the CDR3 is 13 residues. From germline, CDR1 is SQVTM and CDR2 ANQGSEA. The CDR3: CSVELVRYNEQFF. The CDR3 DNA is TGCAGCGTTGAATTAGTCAGGTACAATGAGCAGTTCTTC.

The chain couples TRBV5-1 to TRBJ2-2; a weak D match, TRBD2 (6 bases). V was trimmed by 4 bases and J by 6 bases, leaving 13 bases between them. The length of the CDR3 is 14 residues. Germline CDR1 and CDR2: SGHRS and YFSETQ. The CDR3 nucleotides are TGCGCCAGCAGCGTGACTAGTTCTTCCGGGGAGCTGTTTTTT. Amino acids: CASSVTSSSGELFF.